This record concerns one TCR beta chain sequence. Antigen specificity is unknown. This entry belongs to a study of T-cell reconstitution after alpha-beta-depleted transplantation in children. General observations from the study: T-cell counts and diversity at one year following transplant were attributed mainly to newly produced T cells. Reported findings indicate that, about two months after transplant, alpha-beta T cells came from several hundred expanded clones, which were derived from non-depleted graft cells. Some patients' high day-60 TCRbeta diversity was attributed to recipient cells surviving conditioning.

Unique molecular identifiers were incorporated when the TCRbeta library was constructed. Each CDR3 protein is one row after TCRdb ran MiXCR on the PCR reads. The sample yields roughly 490,000 distinct CDR3 sequences, roughly an eighth seen once. Germline loops: CDR1 SGHTA, CDR2 FQGNSA. CDR3 size: 16 residues. Trimming cost V 1 base and J 2 bases; bases outside gene matches: 6. The J gene is TRBJ2-3, the V gene TRBV7-2; 7 nucleotides match TRBD2. The receptor's source is a female patient aged 2-10 years who had a stem cell transplant for aplastic anemia, so the T cells may come from the graft donor. The sample consisted of PBMCs, mostly from graft donor cells, taken 180 days after TCRalphabeta/CD19-depleted stem cell transplant. The CDR3 nucleotides read TGTGCCAGCAGCTTAGGGGTCGGGAGGTTCACAGATACGCAGTATTTT. Its protein product is CASSLGVGRFTDTQYF.